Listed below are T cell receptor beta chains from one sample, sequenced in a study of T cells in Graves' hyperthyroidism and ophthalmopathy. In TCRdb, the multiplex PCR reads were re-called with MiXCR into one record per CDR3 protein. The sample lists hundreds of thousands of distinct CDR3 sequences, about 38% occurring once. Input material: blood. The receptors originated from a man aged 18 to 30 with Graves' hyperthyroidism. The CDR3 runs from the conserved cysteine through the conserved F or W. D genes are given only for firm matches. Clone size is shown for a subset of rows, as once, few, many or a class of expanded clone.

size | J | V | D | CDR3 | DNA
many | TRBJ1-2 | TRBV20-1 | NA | CSALDMEGYTF | TGCAGTGCTTTAGACATGGAGGGCTACACCTTC
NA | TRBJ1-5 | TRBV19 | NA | CASSFRREGGQPQHF | TGTGCCAGTAGTTTTCGCAGGGAGGGGGGTCAGCCCCAGCATTTT
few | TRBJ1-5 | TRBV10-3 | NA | CAISEGTSNQPQHF | TGTGCCATCAGTGAGGGGACTAGCAATCAGCCCCAGCATTTT
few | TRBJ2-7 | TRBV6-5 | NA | CASSYARYSSYEQYF | TGTGCCAGCAGTTACGCACGGTACAGCTCCTACGAGCAGTACTTC
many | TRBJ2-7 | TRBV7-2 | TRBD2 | CASSRTSGSRYEQYF | TGTGCCAGCAGCCGCACTAGCGGGAGTCGATACGAGCAGTACTTC
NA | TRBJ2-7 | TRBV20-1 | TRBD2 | CSARDPPSGSSYEQYF | TGCAGTGCTAGAGACCCGCCTAGCGGGAGCTCCTACGAGCAGTACTTC
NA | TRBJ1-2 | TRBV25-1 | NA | CASPDMGYGYTF | TGTGCCAGCCCGGACATGGGCTATGGCTACACCTTC
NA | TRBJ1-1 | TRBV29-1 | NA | CSVEDRGVAGMDTEAFF | TGCAGCGTTGAAGATCGGGGGGTAGCAGGCATGGACACTGAAGCTTTCTTT
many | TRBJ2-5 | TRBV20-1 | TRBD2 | CSAGSGSQGETQYF | TGCAGTGCTGGCAGCGGGAGTCAGGGAGAGACCCAGTACTTC
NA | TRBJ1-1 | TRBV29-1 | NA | CSVRDTNTEAFF | TGCAGCGTACGGGACACGAACACTGAAGCTTTCTTT